The 26 T cell receptor delta chains in this list originate from one sample, sequenced in a study of gammadelta T cells in human blood (dated by TCRdb to 2018 to 2021). The library was built by means of RT-PCR. Instrument used: Illumina MiSeq. TCRdb reran clone calling on the public reads with CATT; rows sharing one DNA sequence were then combined. Across this sample there are some 270 delta-chain clones, with approximately 10% seen only once. More than 30% of the sample comes from the top ten. Sequences were obtained from Vgamma9Vdelta2 gamma-delta T cells from infant blood. These receptors all come from a human donor.

In this sample, this clone turned up a few times. Given a much more abundant clone one base away, this may be a read error. V usage is TRDV2 and J usage is TRDJ3, with 9 bases matching TRDD3. From germline, CDR1 is GEAIGNYY and CDR2 EKD. The CDR3 length is 17 residues. The CDR3 protein is CAWDTVWGIWDTRQMFF. CDR3 in DNA: TGTGCCTGGGACACCGTATGGGGGATATGGGACACCCGACAGATGTTTTTC.

This clone is classed as large. The chain recombines TRDV2 with TRDJ3, with 10 bases that match TRDD3. Germline V gives CDR1 GEAIGNYY, CDR2 EKD. After removal of 1 base from V and 0 bases from J, the junction contained 2 bases not matched to a gene. The CDR3 is 18 amino acids. Here the CDR3 reads CACDTAGGYSWDTRQMFF. As DNA, the CDR3 is TGTGCCTGTGACACTGCTGGGGGATACTCCTGGGACACCCGACAGATGTTTTTC.

There are a few counts of this clone. This likely reflects a read error, since a far larger clone is one base away. Other DNA variants within this sample encode the same CDR3. The V gene is TRDV1, the J gene TRDJ1; D may be TRDD3 (6 bases). TCRdb does not report a J gene; here it was assigned by matching the DNA to germline references. There are 16 residues in the CDR3. Looked up from germline, CDR1 is TSWWSYY and CDR2 is QGS. CDR3 protein: CALGELKPSGDDKLIF. DNA for the CDR3: TGTGCTCTGGGGGAACTCAAGCCGTCCGGAGACGATAAACTCATCTTT.

A word on this clone: This sequence is one base from a far larger clone and is likely a read error. The genes are TRDV2 and TRDJ1; the match to TRDD3 covers 8 bases. No J gene is reported in TCRdb; it was inferred here by comparing the DNA with germline. The CDR3 is 21 amino acids. The V and J ends lost 0 bases and 3 bases, in that order; junction bases with no gene match: 23. Germline V gene data show CDR1 as GEAIGNYY and CDR2 as EKD. The CDR3 sequence is CACDTGSHYPYLGIQPDKLIF. The CDR3 nucleotides read TGTGCCTGTGACACCGGCAGCCACTACCCGTACTTGGGGATACAACCCGATAAACTCATCTTT.

Of note for this clone: A far more abundant clone sits one base away, making this likely a read error. Other nucleotide sequences from this sample produce the same CDR3. The rearrangement uses TRDV2 and TRDJ3; 11 bases match TRDD3. The J gene, left out of TCRdb, was set here by checking the DNA against germline. This CDR3 comprises 22 residues. CDR1 and CDR2 (germline): GEAIGNYY, EKD. J gave up 0 bases and V 2 bases, and 14 bases lay outside the gene matches. CDR3 in DNA: TGTGCCTGTGACAACGGTACTTTTGTACTGGGGGATAGCTCCTGGGACACCCGACAGATGTTTTTC. Protein: CACDNGTFVLGDSSWDTRQMFF.

This chain connects TRDV2 to TRDJ1, with TRDD3 matching over 8 bases. No J gene was available from TCRdb, and it was assigned here by a germline match of the DNA. The CDR3 length is 18 residues. Per the germline V gene, CDR1 is GEAIGNYY and CDR2 is EKD. The V and J ends lost 0 bases and 0 bases, in that order; junction bases with no gene match: 11. CDR3 coding DNA: TGTGCCTGTGACACCGGTACTTTTGTACTGGGGGACACCGATAAACTCATCTTT. Translated: CACDTGTFVLGDTDKLIF.

The rearrangement joins TRDV2 to TRDJ2; 11 bases fit TRDD3. The J gene is absent in TCRdb and was assigned here via DNA matching to germline. Germline CDR1 GEAIGNYY, CDR2 EKD. The CDR3 runs 20 residues. J gave up 8 bases and V 0 bases, and 19 bases lay outside the gene matches. CDR3 bases: TGTGCCTGTGACACCGGTACTTTTGTACTGGGGGATAGAGGGGGGGCACAACTCTTCTTT. This translates into CACDTGTFVLGDRGGAQLFF.

This clone was observed a few times. This likely traces to a read error, being one base from a far larger clone. Additional DNA sequences in this sample encode the identical CDR3. V and J are TRDV2 and TRDJ3, with D tentatively TRDD3 (6 bases). Germline V CDR1 and CDR2: GEAIGNYY, EKD. Trimming removed 0 bases at V and 0 bases at J, with 14 bases between. This CDR3 is 19 amino acids long. As DNA, the CDR3 is TGTGCCTGTGACACCGCGGCTACTGGGAGCTCCTGGGACACCCGACAGATGTTTTTC. It translates to CACDTAATGSSWDTRQMFF.

V gene TRDV2 was called; the J gene was not; the table's D call TRDD3 went unverified against the DNA. The germline gives CDR1 GEAIGNYY, CDR2 EKD. The CDR3 has 21 amino acids. CDR3 sequence: CACDTGIHYPYWGIQPDNLIF. CDR3 nucleotides: TGTGCCTGTGACACCGGCATCCACTACCCGTACTGGGGGATACAACCCGATAATCTCATCTTT.

This clone has just a few counts. This chain uses TRDV2 with TRDJ1; 9 bases agree with TRDD3. The germline V gene has CDR1 GEAIGNYY and CDR2 EKD. There are 21 residues in the CDR3. The V and J ends lost 0 bases and 3 bases, in that order; junction bases with no gene match: 22. DNA of the CDR3: TGTGCCTGTGACACCGGCAGACACTACCCGTACTGGGGGAGACAACCCGATAAACTCATCTTT. Translated, it gives CACDTGRHYPYWGRQPDKLIF.

Note on this clone: This may be a read error, as it is one base from a much larger clone. This specimen includes other DNA sequences encoding the same CDR3. The V call is TRDV2, the J call TRDJ3; 7 nucleotides line up with TRDD3. The CDR3 length is 21 residues. With 0 bases clipped from V and 0 bases from J, the junction kept 13 bases outside the gene matches. Germline CDR1 is GEAIGNYY and CDR2 is EKD. The CDR3 loop is CACDTITAGGSSSWDTRQMFF. The CDR3 nucleotides read TGTGCCTGTGACACCATTACGGCGGGGGGATCGAGCTCCTGGGACACCCGACAGATGTTTTTC.

Notes on this clone: The protein given in TCRdb and the translation of the DNA differ at residue 3, and the sequence presented here derives from the DNA. The chain links TRDV2 to TRDJ1; TRDD3 aligns across 13 bases. There are 18 residues in the CDR3. Germline V CDR1 and CDR2: GEAIGNYY, EKD. In DNA form, the CDR3 reads TGTGCCGGTGACACGGTTACTGGGGGATACGCGTACACCGATAAACTCATCTTT. It specifies CAGDTVTGGYAYTDKLIF.

By frequency in the sample, this clone is hyperexpanded (1% or more). The chain joins TRDV2 to TRDJ3, with TRDD3 matching 12 bases. From germline, CDR1 is GEAIGNYY and CDR2 EKD. The trim removed 0 bases at V and 9 bases at J, leaving 8 bases unmatched. CDR3 length: 18 residues. CDR3 bases: TGTGCCTGTGACACCCTAAACTGGGGGATACTGGGCACCCGACAGATGTTTTTC. Amino acid sequence: CACDTLNWGILGTRQMFF.

This clone was seen a handful of times. This could be a read error, since a much larger clone is one nucleotide away. The V call is TRDV2, the J call TRDJ1, with 12 bases that match TRDD3. Germline CDR1 and CDR2: GEAIGNYY and EKD. The CDR3 covers 21 residues. V shed 0 bases, J shed 3 bases, and the junction held 19 bases outside the gene matches. The CDR3: CACDTGRHYPYWGIQPDKLIF. The CDR3 DNA reads as TGTGCCTGTGACACCGGCAGACACTACCCGTACTGGGGGATACAACCCGATAAACTCATCTTT.

In this sample, this clone turned up once. This likely stems from a read error, as it lies one base from a far larger clone. The J gene was not called, though the V gene is TRDV2; the D call in the table, TRDD3, was not verified against the DNA. The germline V gene encodes CDR1 GEAIGNYY and CDR2 EKD. CDR3 length equals 22 residues. The CDR3 protein is CACDAWGYTSALSSWDTRQMFF. In nucleotides, the CDR3 is TGTGCCTGTGACGCCTGGGGATACACGAGCGCACTGAGCTCCTGGGACACCCGACAAATGTTTTTC.

By share, this clone ranks as large. The gene calls are TRDV2 and TRDJ1; possible D gene TRDD3, 6 bases. The CDR3 spans 17 residues. V lost 4 bases to trimming and J lost 1 base, with 21 bases between them. The germline V gene has CDR1 GEAIGNYY and CDR2 EKD. CDR3 in amino acids: CACEEMGGLASTDKLIF. Here the CDR3 DNA reads TGTGCCTGTGAGGAGATGGGGGGACTGGCGTCCACCGATAAACTCATCTTT.

Note on this clone: It differs at one base from a far larger clone, so likely a read error. The V and J genes are TRDV2 and TRDJ3; TRDD3 agrees at 7 bases. Germline matching of the DNA provided the J gene here, since TCRdb leaves it blank. Germline trimming cut 2 bases from V and 0 bases from J; bases unmatched to any gene: 18. CDR1 GEAIGNYY and CDR2 EKD come from the germline V gene. The CDR3 runs to 22 residues. CDR3 region: CACDNALSPGGRSSWDTRQMFF. For the CDR3, the DNA is TGTGCCTGTGACAACGCATTAAGCCCTGGGGGCCGCAGCTCCTGGGACACCCGACAGATGTTTTTC.

This clone qualifies as large (0.1 to 1%). This chain uses TRDV2 with TRDJ3, with D maybe TRDD3 (5 bases). Germline CDR1 GEAIGNYY, CDR2 EKD. Trimming removed 3 bases at V and 5 bases at J, with 7 bases between. The length of the CDR3 is 14 residues. The CDR3 protein is CACDRLGDTRQMFF. CDR3 in DNA: TGTGCCTGTGACCGACTGGGGGACACCCGACAGATGTTTTTC.

This clone rates as large. The V call is TRDV2, the J call TRDJ1, with D tentatively TRDD2 (6 bases). The V and J ends lost 1 base and 11 bases respectively, with 28 bases between them. Looked up from germline, CDR1 is GEAIGNYY and CDR2 is EKD. There are 17 residues in the CDR3. CDR3 in amino acids: CACDTNFLGSADISLIF. CDR3 bases: TGTGCCTGTGACACAAACTTCCTCGGGAGTGCCGATATAAGCCTCATCTTT.

Regarding this clone: A far larger clone is one base from this, pointing to a likely read error. The genes are TRDV2 and TRDJ3; 10 bases are shared with TRDD3. V was clipped by 6 bases and J by 0 bases; unmatched bases: 13. Germline loops: CDR1 GEAIGNYY, CDR2 EKD. This CDR3 contains 20 residues. CDR3: CACNSVLGDPDSWDTRQMFF. The CDR3 nucleotides read TGTGCCTGTAACTCCGTACTGGGGGATCCCGACTCCTGGGACACCCGACAGATGTTTTTC.

In its sample, this clone ranks as large. The chain uses TRDV2 and TRDJ2; the match to TRDD3 covers 9 bases. CDR3 length equals 15 residues. Germline values: CDR1 GEAIGNYY, CDR2 EKD. Germline trimming cut 0 bases from V and 4 bases from J; bases unmatched to any gene: 2. CDR3 amino acids: CACDTVGDRTAQLFF. The CDR3 DNA reads TGTGCCTGTGACACCGTGGGGGATAGGACAGCACAACTCTTCTTT.

Details on this clone: The protein given by TCRdb reflects a much larger clone and differs at residue 13 from this DNA's translation, likely from a read error; the protein shown is the DNA's translation. No J gene was named, though the V gene is TRDV1; the table's D gene call, TRDD3, was not cross checked with the DNA. CDR3 length: 16 residues. Germline CDR1 is TSWWSYY and CDR2 is QGS. In DNA form, the CDR3 reads TGTGCTCTTGGGGAACTCAAGCCGTCCGGAGACGATAACCTCATCTTT. It is translated as CALGELKPSGDDNLIF.

Note on this clone: One base separates it from a far larger clone, so it is likely a read error. This rearrangement joins TRDV2 to TRDJ3, with 12 bases that match TRDD3. The CDR3 has 19 amino acids. Germline V gene sequence: CDR1 GEAIGNYY, CDR2 EKD. The CDR3 DNA sequence: TGTGCCGGTGACACCGTACTGGGGGATACCTCCTGGGACACCCGACAGATGTTTTTC. Translation gives CAGDTVLGDTSWDTRQMFF.

Remarks on this clone: The TCRdb protein comes from a much larger clone and disagrees with this DNA's translation at residue 5, likely due to a read error; the protein given here is derived from the DNA. The chain joins TRDV2 to TRDJ1; 9 bases align to TRDD3. Germline-derived CDR1 and CDR2 are GEAIGNYY and EKD. J gave up 0 bases and V 3 bases, and 13 bases lay outside the gene matches. The CDR3 contains 18 residues. As DNA, the CDR3 is TGTGCCTGTGACGAACGGAGGGGATACGAGGGGTACACCGATAAACTCATCTTT. Amino acids: CACDERRGYEGYTDKLIF.

In its sample, this clone is hyperexpanded (1% or more). The chain recombines TRDV2 with TRDJ3, with TRDD3 identical over 9 bases. Germline V CDR1 and CDR2: GEAIGNYY, EKD. This CDR3 region has 17 residues. The V segment lost 2 bases and the J segment 0 bases; nucleotides outside the gene matches: 1. Here the CDR3 reads CACDNWGSSWDTRQMFF. The CDR3 DNA reads as TGTGCCTGTGACAACTGGGGGAGCTCCTGGGACACCCGACAGATGTTTTTC.

This clone occurred a few times. The protein that TCRdb holds for this DNA derives from a much larger clone and differs from the translated DNA at residue 3, which likely indicates a read error; the protein shown here is translated from the DNA. V and J are TRDV2 and TRDJ1; 11 bases line up with TRDD3. The CDR3 totals 14 residues. Germline V gene data show CDR1 as GEAIGNYY and CDR2 as EKD. The CDR3 nucleotides read TGTGCCGGTGAGGAACTGGGGGATAACGATAAACTCATCTTT. The encoded protein is CAGEELGDNDKLIF.